The sample holds many counts of the clone carrying this TCR beta chain. Antigen: not known. The sample originates from a study of response to subunit inactivated influenza vaccine. Broader study findings: The authors put forward the suggestion that each seasonal influenza vaccination may bring in only a limited number of new T cells.

Per germline, CDR1 SEHNR and CDR2 FQNEAQ (reference sequence). The V end was cut by 4 bases, the J end by 3 bases, with 9 bases between. There are 14 residues in the CDR3. TCRdb fed the RT-PCR reads into MiXCR, producing one record per CDR3 protein. The profile shows 650,000 to 800,000 distinct CDR3 sequences, more than 11% of them singletons. The rearrangement uses TRBV7-9 and TRBJ2-2; D is perhaps TRBD1 (6 bases). Sequenced here: PBMCs from blood, sampled 14 to 15 days before vaccination. This sequence was found in a man in his forties or fifties who received an inactivated influenza vaccine. The CDR3 here is CASSSYRDTGELFF. CDR3 coding DNA: TGTGCCAGCAGCTCATACAGGGACACCGGGGAGCTGTTTTTT.